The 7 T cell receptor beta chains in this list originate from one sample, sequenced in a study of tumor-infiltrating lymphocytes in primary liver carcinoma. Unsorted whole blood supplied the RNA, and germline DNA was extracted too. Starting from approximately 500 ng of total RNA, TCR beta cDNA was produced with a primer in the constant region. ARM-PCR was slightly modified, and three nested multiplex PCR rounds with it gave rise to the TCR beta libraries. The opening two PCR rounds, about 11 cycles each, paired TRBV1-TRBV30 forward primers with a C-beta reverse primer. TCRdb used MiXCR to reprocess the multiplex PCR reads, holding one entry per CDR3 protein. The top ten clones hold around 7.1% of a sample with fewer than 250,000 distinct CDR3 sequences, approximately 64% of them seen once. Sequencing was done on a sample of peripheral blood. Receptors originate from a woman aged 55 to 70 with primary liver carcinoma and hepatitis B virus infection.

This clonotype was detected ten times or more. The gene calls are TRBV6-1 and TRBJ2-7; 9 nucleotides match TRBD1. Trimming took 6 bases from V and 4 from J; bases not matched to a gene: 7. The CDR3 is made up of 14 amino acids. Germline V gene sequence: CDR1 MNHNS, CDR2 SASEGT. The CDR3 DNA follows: TGTGCCAGCAGGCCCGGGACAGGGTATTACGAGCAGTACTTC. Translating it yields CASRPGTGYYEQYF.

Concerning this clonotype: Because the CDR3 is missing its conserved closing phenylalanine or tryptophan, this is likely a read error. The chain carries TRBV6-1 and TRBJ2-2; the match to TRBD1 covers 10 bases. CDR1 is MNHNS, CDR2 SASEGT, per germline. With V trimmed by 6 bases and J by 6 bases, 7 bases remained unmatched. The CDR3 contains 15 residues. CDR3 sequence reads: CASRTGGGGAGELFS. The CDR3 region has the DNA TGTGCCAGCAGGACAGGGGGCGGAGGAGCCGGGGAGCTGTTTTCT.

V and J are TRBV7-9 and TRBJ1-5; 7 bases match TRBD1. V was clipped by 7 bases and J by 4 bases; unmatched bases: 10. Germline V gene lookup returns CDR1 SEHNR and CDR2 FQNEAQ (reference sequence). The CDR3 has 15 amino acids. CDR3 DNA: TGTGCCAGCAACTCAGGGGGGCACACGAATCAGCCCCAGCATTTT. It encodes CASNSGGHTNQPQHF.

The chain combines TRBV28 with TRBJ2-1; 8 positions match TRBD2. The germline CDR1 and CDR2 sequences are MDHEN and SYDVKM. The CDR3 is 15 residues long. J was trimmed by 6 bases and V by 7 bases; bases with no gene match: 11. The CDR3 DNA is TGTGCCAGCAACGAGGGGGGCGGGAGGAGCAATGAGCAGTTCTTC. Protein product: CASNEGGGRSNEQFF.

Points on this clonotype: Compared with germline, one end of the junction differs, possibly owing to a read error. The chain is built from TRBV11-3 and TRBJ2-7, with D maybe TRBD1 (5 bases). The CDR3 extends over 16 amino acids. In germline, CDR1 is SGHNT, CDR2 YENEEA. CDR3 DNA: TGTACCAGCAGCTTAAGTTCAGCCAGGGCACTATACGAGCAGTACTTC. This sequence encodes CTSSLSSARALYEQYF.

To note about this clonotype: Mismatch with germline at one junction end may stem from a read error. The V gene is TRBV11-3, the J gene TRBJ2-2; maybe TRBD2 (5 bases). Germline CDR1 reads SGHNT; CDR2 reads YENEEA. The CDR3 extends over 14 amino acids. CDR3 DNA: TGTGCCAGCAGCTCAGATTTCCCTAGCTGGGAGCTGTTATTT. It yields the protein CASSSDFPSWELLF.

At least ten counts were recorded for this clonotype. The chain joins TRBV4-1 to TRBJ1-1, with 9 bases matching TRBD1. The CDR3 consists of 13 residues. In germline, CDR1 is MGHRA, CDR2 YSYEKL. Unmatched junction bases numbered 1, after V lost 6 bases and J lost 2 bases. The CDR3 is CASRQGANTEAFF. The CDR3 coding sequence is TGCGCCAGCAGACAGGGGGCCAACACTGAAGCTTTCTTT.